This passage covers 30 T cell receptor beta chains from one sample sequenced in a study of blood T cells in healthy people across ages (dated by TCRdb to between 2015 and 2017). The library was generated by 5' RACE. Sequencing used an Illumina HiSeq 2500. A second PCR of roughly 6 to 11 cycles was run with a J-beta primer mix and a sample-barcoded 5' primer. In-frame beta chains were kept once TCRdb had trimmed the public reads at Q25 with fastp and called clones with MiXCR. Every distinct CDR3 protein forms one entry, paired with its most common genes and DNA. The sample data list 1,500,000 or so distinct CDR3 sequences, and around 59% of these were observed just once. The top ten hold 5% to 7% of the sample. The sequencing input was blood. These TCRs come from a man between 18 and 35 years old in good health.

The chain links TRBV10-3 to TRBJ2-3; weak D call: TRBD1 (6 bases). The CDR3 covers 15 residues. CDR1 ENHRY and CDR2 SYGVKD come from the germline V gene. Trimming took off 3 bases at V and 6 bases at J, with 16 bases between the two ends. The chain's CDR3 is CAISDQINRADTQYF. CDR3 sequence (DNA): TGTGCCATCAGTGACCAGATAAACAGGGCCGATACGCAGTATTTT.

The V gene is TRBV4-3, the J gene TRBJ1-2, with D possibly being TRBD1 (6 bases). The CDR3 extends over 16 amino acids. Deletions cut 0 bases from V and 3 bases from J, with 14 bases between. The V gene's germline CDR1 is LGHNA and CDR2 YSLEER. CDR3 loop: CASSQDRGEGDYGYTF. The CDR3 DNA is TGCGCCAGCAGCCAAGACAGGGGAGAGGGGGACTATGGCTACACCTTC.

This clonotype was seen a few times. The chain employs TRBV5-1 and TRBJ2-7, with D perhaps matching TRBD1 or TRBD2 (5 bases each). The length of the CDR3 is 14 residues. V was cut by 0 bases and J by 7 bases, with 14 bases left in between. In germline, CDR1 is SGHRS, CDR2 YFSETQ. The CDR3 coding sequence is TGCGCCAGCAGCTTGGACCGGGGACCCGAAGAGCAGTACTTC. This gives the protein CASSLDRGPEEQYF. Full variable domain (rest looked up from reference TRBV5-1 and TRBJ2-7): KAGVTQTPRYLIKTRGQQVTLSCSPISGHRSVSWYQQTPGQGLQFLFEYFSETQRNKGNFPGRFSGRQFSNSRSEMNVSTLELGDSALYLCASSLDRGPEEQYFGPGTRLTVT.

J is TRBJ2-5 and V is TRBV4-1; TRBD2 is a possible D gene (6 bases). V lost 5 bases and J 11 bases, leaving 27 bases between the germline ends. Germline V lookup: CDR1 MGHRA, CDR2 YSYEKL. The CDR3 consists of 16 residues. DNA for the CDR3: TGCGCCAGCAGCTCGGGACTCCACCTCTCCTACAATGAGCAGTACTTC. This translates into CASSSGLHLSYNEQYF.

This clonotype came up once. This chain links TRBV12-3 or TRBV12-4 with TRBJ2-7, with unresolved D. The CDR3 has 13 residues. With 9 bases removed from V and 6 bases from J, the gap between germline ends came to 18 bases. DNA for the CDR3: TGTGCCAGAAGTGATGGCAGCGCCCGCGAGCAGTACTTC. Amino acid sequence: CARSDGSAREQYF.

The chain employs TRBV6-1 and TRBJ2-2, with D tentatively TRBD2 (5 bases). This CDR3 is 15 amino acids long. Germline CDR1 is MNHNS and CDR2 is SASEGT. V gave up 4 bases and J gave up 1 base, with 10 bases separating them. The CDR3 nucleotides read TGTGCCAGCAGTGTACGGGCGGGGAACACCGGGGAGCTGTTTTTT. Translated, it gives CASSVRAGNTGELFF.

The chain uses TRBV24-1 and TRBJ2-7; D is uncertain. Trimming stripped 1 base from V and 0 bases from J, with 9 bases between. CDR1 is KGHDR and CDR2 is SFDVKD in the germline V gene. The CDR3 loop spans 15 amino acids. CDR3 DNA sequence: TGTGCCACCAGTGATTTAGACTTCTACTCCTACGAGCAGTACTTC. It encodes CATSDLDFYSYEQYF.

A word on this clonotype: One end of the junction is discordant with germline, which a read error may explain. The chain joins TRBV7-2 to TRBJ1-5, with D unclear. This CDR3 contains 16 residues. Germline V CDR1 and CDR2: SGHTA, FQGNSA. CDR3 nucleotide sequence: TGTGCCAGCAGCCTCCTGGTGGGTGCAAGCAATCAGCCCCGGCATTTT. Translated, it gives CASSLLVGASNQPRHF. Full variable domain (missing parts from reference TRBV7-2 and TRBJ1-5): GAGVSQSPSNKVTEKGKDVELRCDPISGHTALYWYRQSLGQGLEFLIYFQGNSAPDKSGLPSDRFSAERTGGSVSTLTIQRTQQEDSAVYLCASSLLVGASNQPRHFGDGTRLSIL.

The chain couples TRBV2 to TRBJ2-5, with 8 bases identical to TRBD2. The DNA end is a closer match to TRBJ2-7, so the J assignment may be wrong. Looked up from germline, CDR1 is SNHLY and CDR2 is FYNNEI. The CDR3 totals 15 residues. The CDR3 reads CASRSGGRFTYEQYF. CDR3 bases: TGTGCCAGCAGGAGTGGCGGGAGGTTTACCTACGAGCAGTACTTC.

The chain uses TRBV10-3 and TRBJ2-5; no clear D. Germline loops: CDR1 ENHRY, CDR2 SYGVKD. This CDR3 region has 12 residues. Trimming pared 0 bases from V and 5 bases from J, leaving 4 bases between. The CDR3 protein is CAISESAETQYF. DNA of the CDR3: TGTGCCATCAGTGAGTCCGCCGAGACCCAGTACTTC.

This clonotype was seen a few times. V is TRBV12-3 or TRBV12-4 and J is TRBJ2-3, with 7 bases matching TRBD1. With V trimmed by 6 bases and J by 4 bases, 10 bases remained unmatched. This CDR3 spans 15 amino acids. The CDR3: CASSLYRGQSDTQYF. The CDR3 region has the DNA TGTGCCAGCAGCCTCTACAGGGGACAATCAGATACGCAGTATTTT.

Turning to this clonotype: Relative to the germline gene, one junction end is altered; a read error may explain this. V and J are TRBV4-1 and TRBJ1-1, with TRBD1 matching 9 bases. Per the germline V gene, CDR1 is MGHRA and CDR2 is YSYEKL. This CDR3 has 16 amino acids. CDR3 coding DNA: TGCGCCGGCAGCCACTACAGGGGGCTTTTGAACACTGAAGCTTTCTTT. This sequence encodes CAGSHYRGLLNTEAFF.

The chain links TRBV4-1 to TRBJ2-4; 9 bases are a match to TRBD1. The J call is in doubt because the DNA end fits TRBJ2-7 better. This CDR3 has 15 residues. Germline V gene sequence: CDR1 MGHRA, CDR2 YSYEKL. The CDR3 region is CASSQLLTGGYEQYF. CDR3 nucleotides: TGCGCCAGCAGCCAATTGTTGACAGGGGGCTACGAGCAGTACTTC.

This clonotype is a singleton in its sample. The J gene is TRBJ2-7, the V gene TRBV4-1; 7 bases agree with TRBD1. The CDR3 runs to 15 residues. After removal of 4 bases from V and 3 bases from J, the junction contained 9 bases not matched to a gene. In germline, CDR1 is MGHRA, CDR2 YSYEKL. This CDR3 reads CASSLEVGTVYEQYF. For the CDR3, the DNA is TGCGCCAGCAGCCTGGAGGTAGGGACAGTCTACGAGCAGTACTTC.

This chain uses TRBV6-5 with TRBJ1-2, with D uncertain. The CDR3 consists of 12 residues. Germline CDR1 and CDR2: MNHEY and SVGAGI. V lost 6 bases and J 2 bases, leaving 7 bases between the germline ends. This CDR3 is CASRRSNYGYTF. The CDR3 bases are TGTGCCAGCAGGCGAAGCAACTATGGCTACACCTTC.

The V call is TRBV7-7, the J call TRBJ2-1; D ambiguous. CDR1 is SSHAT and CDR2 is FNYEAQ in the germline V gene (reference sequence). There are 16 residues in the CDR3. Trimming took 3 bases from V and 0 from J, leaving 12 bases between them. CDR3 loop: CASSLLTVSSYNEQFF. CDR3 DNA sequence: TGTGCCAGCAGCTTGCTGACTGTTAGCTCCTACAATGAGCAGTTCTTC.

The table lists this clonotype with a count of one. This chain links TRBV6-5 with TRBJ2-3, with 14 nucleotides matching TRBD2. CDR1 and CDR2 from the germline V gene are MNHEY and SVGAGI. This CDR3 contains 15 residues. V lost 5 bases, J lost 5 bases, and 3 bases stayed unmatched. CDR3 protein: CASSGLAGGLDTQYF. CDR3 coding DNA: TGTGCCAGCAGTGGACTAGCGGGAGGCCTAGATACGCAGTATTTT.

The chain carries TRBV10-3 and TRBJ2-1; possibly TRBD2 for D (5 bases). Germline CDR1 and CDR2: ENHRY and SYGVKD. CDR3 length: 13 residues. V shed 8 bases and J shed 3 bases, with 11 bases lying between them. CDR3 protein: CAIAPGSYNEQFF. The CDR3 DNA is TGTGCCATCGCCCCGGGAAGCTACAATGAGCAGTTCTTC.

V gene TRBV6-6 combines with J gene TRBJ1-1; unclear D gene. From germline, CDR1 is MNHNY and CDR2 SVGAGI (reference sequence). This CDR3 spans 16 amino acids. Deletions cut 1 base from V and 1 base from J, with 13 bases between. The CDR3 reads CASSYYKTGPNTEAFF. The CDR3 DNA reads TGTGCCAGCAGTTACTATAAAACCGGACCGAACACTGAAGCTTTCTTT.

The J gene is TRBJ2-5, the V gene TRBV3-1; 9 bases line up with TRBD2. Germline assignment: CDR1 LGHDT and CDR2 YNNKEL (reference sequence). Unmatched junction bases numbered 4, after V lost 4 bases and J lost 4 bases. This CDR3 spans 14 amino acids. The DNA for the CDR3 is TGTGCCAGCAGCCCATCGACTAGCGGAGAGACCCAGTACTTC. This encodes CASSPSTSGETQYF.

This chain joins TRBV12-3 or TRBV12-4 and TRBJ2-3, with D possibly TRBD1 on 6 matching bases. With 4 bases removed from V and 2 bases from J, the gap between germline ends came to 10 bases. The CDR3 covers 14 residues. CDR3 protein: CASSSRQVTDTQYF. The CDR3 nucleotides read TGTGCCAGCAGTTCCCGACAGGTCACAGATACGCAGTATTTT.

The chain recombines TRBV5-5 with TRBJ1-2, with 7 nucleotides matching TRBD1. Germline V gene data show CDR1 as SGHKS and CDR2 as YYEKEE (reference sequence). The CDR3 spans 15 residues. Trimming at V came to 4 bases and at J to 5 bases, leaving 11 bases not matched to a gene. In DNA form, the CDR3 reads TGTGCCAGCAGCAGCGAATTGGGACAGTTTTATGGCTACACCTTC. This gives the protein CASSSELGQFYGYTF.

CDR3 residues: CSAQPRDDYGYTF. DNA for the CDR3: TGCAGTGCTCAGCCGAGGGACGACTATGGCTACACCTTC. This rearrangement joins TRBV20-1 to TRBJ1-2; maybe TRBD1 (5 bases). Germline assignment: CDR1 DFQATT and CDR2 SNEGSKA (reference sequence). The CDR3 contains 13 residues. The germline V and J ends were trimmed by 5 bases and 3 bases, with 13 bases remaining between them.

This rearrangement joins TRBV10-3 to TRBJ1-5, with TRBD1 identical over 7 bases. The germline gives CDR1 ENHRY, CDR2 SYGVKD. CDR3 length: 14 amino acids. V was clipped by 4 bases and J by 3 bases; unmatched bases: 3. CDR3 residues: CAISGDSYNQPQHF. The CDR3 DNA is TGTGCCATCAGTGGGGACAGCTACAATCAGCCCCAGCATTTT.

V usage is TRBV29-1 and J usage is TRBJ1-2; D gene ambiguous. Germline CDR1 SQVTM, CDR2 ANQGSEA. V lost 8 bases to trimming and J lost 3 bases, with 10 bases between them. The CDR3 extends over 11 amino acids. DNA for the CDR3: TGCAGCTCGTCAGTGGACTATGGCTACACCTTC. As protein: CSSSVDYGYTF.

J is TRBJ2-7 and V is TRBV7-2; TRBD1 matches at 7 bases. The CDR3 runs to 15 residues. The ends lost 5 bases at V and 0 bases at J; junction bases unmatched: 7. Germline values: CDR1 SGHTA, CDR2 FQGNSA. CDR3 loop: CASSPTGQSSYEQYF. DNA for the CDR3: TGTGCCAGCAGCCCGACGGGACAGAGCTCCTACGAGCAGTACTTC. Full variable domain (missing parts from reference TRBV7-2 and TRBJ2-7): GAGVSQSPSNKVTEKGKDVELRCDPISGHTALYWYRQSLGQGLEFLIYFQGNSAPDKSGLPSDRFSAERTGGSVSTLTIQRTQQEDSAVYLCASSPTGQSSYEQYFGPGTRLTVT.

V is TRBV5-1 and J is TRBJ2-4, with no clear D. The better agreement between TRBJ2-7 and the DNA end casts doubt on the J call. Germline values: CDR1 SGHRS, CDR2 YFSETQ. The CDR3 has 14 amino acids. CDR3 loop: CASSPRAVDYEQYF. The CDR3 DNA is TGCGCCAGCAGCCCTAGAGCTGTAGACTACGAGCAGTACTTC.

The V gene is TRBV29-1, the J gene TRBJ2-7, with D possibly TRBD2 on 6 matching bases. V was cut by 4 bases and J by 0 bases, with 13 bases left in between. CDR1 SQVTM and CDR2 ANQGSEA come from the germline V gene. The CDR3 loop spans 14 amino acids. CDR3 sequence: CSVVSGTDSYEQYF. CDR3 nucleotide sequence: TGCAGCGTTGTTAGCGGTACCGACTCCTACGAGCAGTACTTC.

The chain is built from TRBV7-9 and TRBJ2-1, with D maybe TRBD1 (6 bases). Germline assignment: CDR1 SEHNR and CDR2 FQNEAQ (reference sequence). V was cut by 5 bases and J by 12 bases, with 17 bases left in between. CDR3 size: 13 residues. The CDR3 nucleotides read TGTGCCAGCAGCCCCACGTTGGTCAGGGGGCAGTTCTTC. Its translation: CASSPTLVRGQFF.

The chain joins TRBV11-2 to TRBJ1-2; D may be TRBD1 (5 bases). This CDR3 contains 13 residues. CDR1 is SGHAT and CDR2 is FQNNGV in the germline V gene. Trimming left V 6 bases short and J 4 bases short, with 12 bases between. CDR3 sequence: CASSLGGTYGYTF. The CDR3 DNA is TGTGCCAGCAGTTTGGGGGGGACCTATGGCTACACCTTC.